The 26 T cell receptor beta chains below were found in one sample sequenced in a study of blood T cell repertoires in COVID-19. Some clones are missing from TCRdb's copy, which holds only in-frame ones; the method was immunoSEQ multiplex PCR. The sample has 270,000 or so clones, over 85% seen once. Sequenced material: peripheral blood. These receptors all come from a young woman with COVID-19, enrolled during active disease.

A word on this clone: Other DNA sequences in the sample encode the same CDR3. The rearrangement uses TRBV5-4 and TRBJ2-3; no clear D. V was clipped by 2 bases and J by 2 bases, with 6 bases between them. CDR3 length equals 13 residues. Germline V gene lookup returns CDR1 SGHNT and CDR2 YYREEE (reference sequence). The CDR3 nucleotides are TGTGCCAGCAGCTTCCCTTACACAGATACGCAGTATTTT. Translating gives CASSFPYTDTQYF.

The chain is built from TRBV20-1 and TRBJ2-1; 8 positions match TRBD1. The CDR3 spans 11 residues. CDR1 and CDR2 (germline): DFQATT, SNEGSKA (reference sequence). After removal of 6 bases from V and 10 bases from J, the junction contained 5 bases not matched to a gene. CDR3 in DNA: TGCAGTGCATCCGACAGGGGAGAGCAGTTCTTC. It is translated as CSASDRGEQFF.

The chain has TRBV29-1 and TRBJ2-1, with D perhaps TRBD1 (5 bases). V lost 3 bases, J lost 6 bases, and 12 bases lay in between. The CDR3 is made up of 13 amino acids. CDR1 is SQVTM and CDR2 is ANQGSEA in the germline V gene. The CDR3 spells CSVDSGLGNEQFF. The DNA for the CDR3 is TGCAGCGTTGATTCAGGGTTGGGCAATGAGCAGTTCTTC.

The chain uses TRBV3-1 (or the pseudogene TRBV3-2) and TRBJ1-1, with TRBD1 matching over 7 bases. Germline CDR1 LGHDT, CDR2 YNNKEL (reference sequence). Germline trimming cut 0 bases from V and 11 bases from J; bases unmatched to any gene: 9. This CDR3 comprises 14 residues. In DNA, the CDR3 is TGTGCCAGCAGCCAAGATAGGGGGCTCCTGGGGGCTTTCTTT. As protein: CASSQDRGLLGAFF.

This chain links TRBV11-2 with TRBJ2-5; the match to TRBD2 covers 9 bases. CDR1 is SGHAT, CDR2 FQNNGV, per germline. This CDR3 contains 15 residues. V dropped 3 bases and J dropped 6; count of bases not matched to a gene: 8. The CDR3: CASSFWAGGPKTQYF. As DNA, the CDR3 is TGTGCCAGCAGCTTCTGGGCGGGGGGGCCAAAGACCCAGTACTTC.

The chain couples TRBV5-1 to TRBJ1-2; 7 nucleotides line up with TRBD1. This CDR3 region has 13 residues. The germline gives CDR1 SGHRS, CDR2 YFSETQ. The junction had 6 bases not matched to a gene; V was cut back by 5 bases and J by 5 bases. The CDR3 nucleotides are TGCGCCAGCAGGGCGACAGGGATTTATGGCTACACCTTC. Translated, it gives CASRATGIYGYTF.

This clone has only one observation. The J gene is TRBJ1-2, the V gene TRBV27; TRBD1 matches at 7 bases. CDR1 is MNHEY, CDR2 SMNVEV, per germline (reference sequence). The CDR3 runs to 15 residues. Trimming removed 2 bases from V and 5 bases from J; junction bases left unmatched: 8. CDR3 nucleotide sequence: TGTGCCAGCAGTTTAGACCGGACAGGTCTTTATGGCTACACCTTC. It translates to CASSLDRTGLYGYTF.

V gene TRBV6-5 combines with J gene TRBJ1-6; D might be TRBD1 (5 bases). V was trimmed by 3 bases and J by 7 bases, leaving 13 bases between them. The CDR3 has 15 residues. In germline, CDR1 is MNHEY, CDR2 SVGAGI. The CDR3 DNA sequence: TGTGCCAGCAGTTATACGCTAGGGGCCAATTCACCCCTCCACTTT. It translates to CASSYTLGANSPLHF.

V usage is TRBV7-9 and J usage is TRBJ2-6; no reliable D call. Germline-derived CDR1 and CDR2 are SEHNR and FQNEAQ (reference sequence). This CDR3 comprises 15 residues. V was shortened by 5 bases and J by 0 bases, with 8 bases between the two germline ends. The CDR3 reads CASSIRSSGANVLTF. The CDR3 region has the DNA TGTGCCAGCAGCATTCGGAGCTCTGGGGCCAACGTCCTGACTTTC.

The rearrangement joins TRBV6-2 or TRBV6-3 to TRBJ1-5, with D maybe TRBD1 (5 bases). Germline CDR1 reads MNHEY; CDR2 reads SVGEGT. The CDR3 is 13 amino acids. V lost 5 bases to trimming and J lost 5 bases, with 10 bases between them. The CDR3 bases are TGTGCCAGCAGTGGAGGGGTCTATCAGCCCCAGCATTTT. Translated, it gives CASSGGVYQPQHF.

V and J are TRBV27 and TRBJ2-5; no clear D gene. There are 13 residues in the CDR3. Trimming shortened V by 5 bases and J by 8 bases, and 15 bases separated the two germline ends. The V gene's germline CDR1 is MNHEY and CDR2 SMNVEV (reference sequence). The CDR3 sequence: CASSPTPLATQYF. The CDR3 DNA is TGTGCCAGCAGTCCGACACCTCTGGCTACCCAGTACTTC.

V gene TRBV3-1 (or the pseudogene TRBV3-2) combines with J gene TRBJ2-2, with 7 bases lining up with TRBD1. J lost 5 bases, V lost 1 base, and 22 bases had no gene match. Looked up from germline, CDR1 is LGHDT and CDR2 is YNNKEL (reference sequence). The CDR3 sequence is 21 residues long. The chain's CDR3 is CASSQGHWTYWGQPRTGELFF. In DNA, the CDR3 is TGTGCCAGCAGCCAAGGACACTGGACATACTGGGGACAGCCCCGAACCGGGGAGCTGTTTTTT.

The chain recombines TRBV28 with TRBJ1-6; TRBD1 matches at 7 bases. Trimming cost V 7 bases and J 8 bases; bases outside gene matches: 8. Germline CDR1 MDHEN, CDR2 SYDVKM. This CDR3 contains 14 residues. This chain's CDR3 is CASTQTGSYSPLHF. The CDR3 coding sequence is TGTGCCAGCACCCAGACAGGGAGTTATTCACCCCTCCACTTT.

The rearrangement uses TRBV3-1 (or the pseudogene TRBV3-2) and TRBJ2-4; maybe TRBD1 (6 bases). CDR3 size: 17 residues. V was cut by 1 base and J by 7 bases, with 20 bases left in between. From germline, CDR1 is LGHDT and CDR2 YNNKEL (reference sequence). CDR3 sequence: CASSQGPRQDLENIQYF. CDR3 DNA: TGTGCCAGCAGCCAAGGGCCTAGACAGGATCTAGAGAACATTCAGTACTTC.

The DNA of the CDR3 is TGTGCCAGTAGGACCGTCGGGACTGCTACGTGGGGCCCCACTGAAGCTTTCTTT. Its translation is CASRTVGTATWGPTEAFF. This rearrangement joins TRBV19 to TRBJ1-1; maybe TRBD1 (5 bases). The CDR3 is 18 residues long. CDR1 and CDR2 from the germline V gene are LNHDA and SQIVND (reference sequence). With 6 bases removed from V and 4 bases from J, the gap between germline ends came to 27 bases.

The chain carries TRBV27 and TRBJ2-3; a weak D match, TRBD2 (6 bases). Germline V lookup: CDR1 MNHEY, CDR2 SMNVEV (reference sequence). The CDR3 length is 14 residues. Deletions cut 3 bases from V and 5 bases from J, with 12 bases between. CDR3 DNA: TGTGCCAGCAGTTTGTCGGGGGTCGTAGATACGCAGTATTTT. Translation: CASSLSGVVDTQYF.

The chain's CDR3 is CASSQAPGSGELFF. CDR3 bases: TGCGCCAGCAGCCAAGCCCCAGGGTCAGGGGAGCTGTTTTTT. This chain joins TRBV4-1 and TRBJ2-2; possible D gene TRBD1, 5 bases. Per the germline V gene, CDR1 is MGHRA and CDR2 is YSYEKL. The CDR3 loop spans 14 amino acids. Trimming took 1 base from V and 8 from J, leaving 11 bases between them.

The V gene is TRBV10-3, the J gene TRBJ2-7; 8 nucleotides align to TRBD1. Unmatched junction bases numbered 9, after V lost 11 bases and J lost 3 bases. Germline values: CDR1 ENHRY, CDR2 SYGVKD. The CDR3 runs 13 residues. CDR3 region: CAVLPGGGYEQYF. CDR3 nucleotide sequence: TGTGCCGTGCTCCCAGGGGGCGGCTACGAGCAGTACTTC.

This clone was seen only once. The V gene is TRBV6-5, the J gene TRBJ1-4, with 9 nucleotides matching TRBD1. Trimming cost V 6 bases and J 7 bases; bases outside gene matches: 3. From germline, CDR1 is MNHEY and CDR2 SVGAGI. CDR3 length: 13 amino acids. DNA for the CDR3: TGTGCCAGCAGAGGACAGGGGTCTGAAAAACTGTTTTTT. Encoded protein: CASRGQGSEKLFF.

The chain combines TRBV3-1 (or the pseudogene TRBV3-2) with TRBJ2-2; D ambiguous. The germline gives CDR1 LGHDT, CDR2 YNNKEL (reference sequence). V gave up 3 bases and J gave up 7 bases, with 3 bases separating them. The CDR3 is 11 amino acids. Written as DNA, the CDR3 is TGTGCCAGCAGCCACGGCGGGGAGCTGTTTTTT. Residues: CASSHGGELFF.

This chain uses TRBV28 with TRBJ2-7; 7 nucleotides line up with TRBD1. The CDR3 extends over 15 amino acids. The germline gives CDR1 MDHEN, CDR2 SYDVKM. The J segment lost 0 bases and the V segment lost 7 bases, leaving 9 bases of the junction unmatched. Written as DNA, the CDR3 is TGTGCCAGCAAGGACCCGACAGGGTACTCCTACGAGCAGTACTTC. Translation: CASKDPTGYSYEQYF.

The genes are TRBV12-5 and TRBJ1-2; possible D gene TRBD1, 5 bases. Germline V gives CDR1 LGHNT, CDR2 FRNRAP. The CDR3 loop spans 20 amino acids. Between the trimmed V and J ends, which lost 0 bases and 4 bases, there was a span of 27 bases. CDR3 residues: CASGLVPLLRWIDRSYGYTF. CDR3 coding DNA: TGTGCTAGTGGTTTGGTGCCATTGCTACGGTGGATTGACAGAAGCTATGGCTACACCTTC.

The chain is built from TRBV27 and TRBJ1-5; 9 nucleotides agree with TRBD1. CDR3 length: 14 residues. Germline V gene lookup returns CDR1 MNHEY and CDR2 SMNVEV (reference sequence). With V trimmed by 4 bases and J by 5 bases, 3 bases remained unmatched. This chain's CDR3 is CASSSQGAYQPQHF. In DNA form, the CDR3 reads TGTGCCAGCAGTTCACAGGGGGCTTATCAGCCCCAGCATTTT.

This sequence joins TRBV5-1 and TRBJ1-6; D is possibly TRBD1 (5 bases). Germline values: CDR1 SGHRS, CDR2 YFSETQ. Trimming removed 4 bases at V and 14 bases at J, with 16 bases between. The CDR3 covers 13 residues. The CDR3 nucleotides read TGCGCCAGCAGCGAGCCTTCCAGGGCATCCCTCCACTTT. This codes for CASSEPSRASLHF.

V gene TRBV18 combines with J gene TRBJ2-5; 8 nucleotides agree with TRBD1. The V gene's germline CDR1 is KGHSH and CDR2 LQKENI. Unmatched junction bases numbered 0, after V lost 1 base and J lost 2 bases. The CDR3 runs to 14 residues. The CDR3 nucleotides read TGTGCCAGCTCACCACGGACAGGGCAAGAGACCCAGTACTTC. It is translated as CASSPRTGQETQYF.

The chain uses TRBV6-1 and TRBJ1-1; D perhaps matches TRBD1 (5 bases). The CDR3 is 14 amino acids. The germline V gene has CDR1 MNHNS and CDR2 SASEGT. Trimming took off 2 bases at V and 5 bases at J, with 12 bases between the two ends. CDR3 coding DNA: TGTGCCAGCAGTGAAAGTCGACGGGGGACTGAAGCTTTCTTT. Protein product: CASSESRRGTEAFF.